The rows below give T cell receptor beta chains drawn from one sample of a study of post-analysis software for immune sequencing data. TCRdb re-called the PCR reads through MiXCR, storing one row per CDR3 protein. This sample has approximately 460,000 distinct CDR3 sequences, with under 55% found just once. Sample: blood. The receptor set was obtained from a girl aged 5 to 17 with multiple sclerosis. Both conserved end residues are trimmed from each CDR3. The D gene is left open where the match is weak.

D: .; J: TRBJ2-6; V: TRBV5-1; CDR3: ASRGTASGANVLT
D: .; J: TRBJ1-2; V: TRBV7-9; CDR3: ASSSAFQGSGYT
D: TRBD2; J: TRBJ2-5; V: TRBV4-3; CDR3: ASSQDQGGTSIETQY
D: .; J: TRBJ1-6; V: TRBV7-2; CDR3: ASSLGQTSPLH
D: TRBD1; J: TRBJ1-4; V: TRBV30; CDR3: AWSGTATNEKLF
D: .; J: TRBJ1-2; V: TRBV2; CDR3: ASSGNPYGYT
D: .; J: TRBJ2-5; V: TRBV20-1; CDR3: SARAPEGEETQY
D: .; J: TRBJ2-6; V: TRBV7-3; CDR3: ASRESSGANVLT
D: TRBD2; J: TRBJ2-1; V: TRBV27; CDR3: ASSPGTTYNEQF
D: .; J: TRBJ2-7; V: TRBV20-1; CDR3: SAQPPGTDTYEQY
D: .; J: TRBJ1-5; V: TRBV7-9; CDR3: ASSLTESPQH
D: .; J: TRBJ2-1; V: TRBV12-3/TRBV12-4; CDR3: ASSWLRGVEQF
D: .; J: TRBJ2-7; V: TRBV7-6; CDR3: ASSFGSPLTYEQY
D: .; J: TRBJ1-2; V: TRBV6-5; CDR3: ASSPTGLITYGYT
D: TRBD2; J: TRBJ2-1; V: TRBV7-6; CDR3: ASSPRTSSTYNEQF
D: TRBD1; J: TRBJ2-1; V: TRBV6-6; CDR3: ASSDRAGGQF
D: .; J: TRBJ2-7; V: TRBV20-1; CDR3: SERRTTYEQY
D: TRBD1; J: TRBJ2-7; V: TRBV12-3/TRBV12-4; CDR3: ASTRDRTSYEQY
D: .; J: TRBJ2-2; V: TRBV7-3; CDR3: ASSLWDTPQQPNTGELF
D: TRBD2; J: TRBJ2-1; V: TRBV9; CDR3: ASSVEGTSGSGEQF
D: .; J: TRBJ2-1; V: TRBV12-3/TRBV12-4; CDR3: ASSTGGRGNKQF
D: TRBD2; J: .; V: TRBV11-2; CDR3: AVGASGKETQY
D: .; J: TRBJ2-1; V: TRBV28; CDR3: ASSLLAKGDNEQF
D: .; J: TRBJ1-2; V: TRBV12-3/TRBV12-4; CDR3: AGSLARGTASGAYGYT
D: .; J: TRBJ2-7; V: TRBV20-1; CDR3: SASPSQY
D: .; J: TRBJ1-1; V: TRBV12-3/TRBV12-4; CDR3: ASSLMRTTEAF
D: .; J: TRBJ2-6; V: TRBV10-3; CDR3: AISDQTGTPGANVRT
D: .; J: TRBJ2-5; V: TRBV2; CDR3: ASSRGINQETQY
D: TRBD1; J: TRBJ2-6; V: TRBV7-9; CDR3: ASSLGSGQYSGANVLT
D: TRBD2; J: TRBJ2-1; V: TRBV12-3/TRBV12-4; CDR3: ASSTVSSGYNEQF
D: .; J: TRBJ2-1; V: TRBV11-1; CDR3: ASSYQVGGSEQF
D: TRBD2; J: TRBJ2-7; V: TRBV28; CDR3: ASTLRGTSGSKYEQY
D: .; J: TRBJ2-1; V: TRBV6-2/TRBV6-3; CDR3: ASTTRQGSYNEQF
D: .; J: TRBJ2-1; V: TRBV5-1; CDR3: ASSLYSSHNEQF
D: .; J: TRBJ2-1; V: TRBV20-1; CDR3: SARDRGSGPRSSYNEQF
D: .; J: TRBJ2-3; V: TRBV14; CDR3: ASSPNRRTSTDTQY
D: TRBD2; J: TRBJ2-3; V: TRBV7-2; CDR3: ASSDKQREGATQY
D: .; J: TRBJ2-2; V: TRBV27; CDR3: ASSFGQPNTGELF
D: .; J: TRBJ1-6; V: TRBV20-1; CDR3: SASEVSSYNSPLH
D: .; J: TRBJ2-1; V: TRBV7-9; CDR3: AGNPPGGGMVDNEQF
D: .; J: TRBJ1-1; V: TRBV10-2; CDR3: ASGPGLLEAF
D: TRBD2; J: TRBJ2-1; V: TRBV9; CDR3: ASSVKLADSYNEQF
D: .; J: TRBJ2-7; V: TRBV2; CDR3: ASMGRDDTYEQY
D: .; J: TRBJ2-2; V: TRBV24-1; CDR3: ATSDLRADLKNTGELF
D: TRBD1; J: TRBJ1-2; V: TRBV12-3/TRBV12-4; CDR3: ASSPLTGGYVYGYT
D: .; J: TRBJ1-1; V: TRBV20-1; CDR3: SASDRGGGSTEAF
D: .; J: TRBJ1-1; V: TRBV9; CDR3: ASSGPLSTEAF
D: TRBD2; J: TRBJ2-4; V: TRBV14; CDR3: ASSQDGLAGARGIQY
D: .; J: TRBJ2-3; V: TRBV3-1; CDR3: ASSQVLDTQY
D: .; J: TRBJ2-3; V: TRBV3-1; CDR3: ASSQIRDSITDTQY
D: .; J: TRBJ2-2; V: TRBV12-3/TRBV12-4; CDR3: ASSLVLTGELF